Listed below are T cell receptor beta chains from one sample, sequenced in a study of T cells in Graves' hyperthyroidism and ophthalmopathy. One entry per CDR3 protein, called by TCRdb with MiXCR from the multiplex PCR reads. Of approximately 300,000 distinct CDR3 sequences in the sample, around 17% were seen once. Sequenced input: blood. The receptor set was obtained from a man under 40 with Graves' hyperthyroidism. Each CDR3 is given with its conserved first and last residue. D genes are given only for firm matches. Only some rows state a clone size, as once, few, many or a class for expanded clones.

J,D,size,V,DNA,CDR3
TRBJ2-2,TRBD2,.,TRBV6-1,TGTGCCAGCAGCCCTCGACTCGCCGGGGGGTGGTTGCCCGGGGAGCTGTTTTTT,CASSPRLAGGWLPGELFF
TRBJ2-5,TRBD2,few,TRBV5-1,TGCGCCAGCAGCGTTACTAGCGGGAGAGAGACCCAGTACTTC,CASSVTSGRETQYF
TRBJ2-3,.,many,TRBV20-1,TGCAGTGCTTCAGCCCCTCAGGGTATTGCAGATACGCAGTATTTT,CSASAPQGIADTQYF
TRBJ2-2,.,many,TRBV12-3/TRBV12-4,TGTGCCAGCAGTTGGCGGTTCGGTTCTCCGAACACCGGGGAGCTGTTTTTT,CASSWRFGSPNTGELFF
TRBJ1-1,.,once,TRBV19,TGTGCCAGTAGTATTTACGGTCCGAACACTGGAGCTTTCTTT,CASSIYGPNTGAFF
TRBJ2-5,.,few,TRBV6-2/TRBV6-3,TGTGCCAGCAATTGGGACGGCCATGAGGCCCAGTACTTC,CASNWDGHEAQYF
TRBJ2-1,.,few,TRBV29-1,TGCAGCGCAACCCAAAGCGGGACAGGCGAAAATGAGCAGTTCTTC,CSATQSGTGENEQFF
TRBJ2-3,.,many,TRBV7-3,TGTGCCAGCAGCTTAACGCCCCAGGGAGGCACAGATACGCAGTATTTT,CASSLTPQGGTDTQYF
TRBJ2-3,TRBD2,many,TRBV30,TGTGCCTGGAACCAAGGACTAGCGGGAGGAACAGATACGCAGTATTTT,CAWNQGLAGGTDTQYF
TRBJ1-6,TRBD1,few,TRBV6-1,TGTGCCAGCAGTCTGGGACAGAATAATTCACCCCTCCACTTT,CASSLGQNNSPLHF
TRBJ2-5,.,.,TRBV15,TGTGCCACCAGCAGAGCTTACCAAGAGACCCAGTACTTC,CATSRAYQETQYF
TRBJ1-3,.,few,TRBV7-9,TGTGCCAGCACGACAAACTCTGGAAACACCATATATTTT,CASTTNSGNTIYF
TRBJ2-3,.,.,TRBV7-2,TGTGCCAGCAGCTTAGCACAGAGTGGAGATACGCAGTATTTT,CASSLAQSGDTQYF
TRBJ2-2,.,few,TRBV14,TGTGCCAGCAGCCAATGGCGGGGAACCGGGGAGCTGTTTTTT,CASSQWRGTGELFF
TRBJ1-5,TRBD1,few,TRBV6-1,TGTGCCAGCAGTTCAGGGGGGCAAAAGGGGCCCCAGCATTTT,CASSSGGQKGPQHF
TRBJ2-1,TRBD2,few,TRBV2,TGTGCCAGCAGTGAAGGGATACTAGCGGGCAATGAGCAGTTCTTC,CASSEGILAGNEQFF
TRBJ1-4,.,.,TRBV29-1,TGCAGCGTTGATTCGCAGGGAGGGGATGAAAAACTGTTTTTT,CSVDSQGGDEKLFF
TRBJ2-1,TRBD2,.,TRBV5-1,TGCGCCAGCAGCGGGACTAGCGGGAACCCACCAGGTCGGCACGCTAACAATGAGCAGTTCTTC,CASSGTSGNPPGRHANNEQFF
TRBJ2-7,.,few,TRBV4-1,TGCGCCAGCAGCGACCGGCGTGCGGGATATAACCACGAGCAGTACTTC,CASSDRRAGYNHEQYF
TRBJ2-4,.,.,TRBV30,TGTGCCTCTGAGGGGGTGTCCAAAAACATTCAGTACTTC,CASEGVSKNIQYF
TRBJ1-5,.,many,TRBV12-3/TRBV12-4,TGTGCCAGCAGGTTGAGATATAGCAATCAGCCCCAGCATTTT,CASRLRYSNQPQHF
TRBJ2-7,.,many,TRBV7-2,TGTGCCAGCAGCTTGCAGAGTAGGGTCGCAGCCTACGAGCAGTACTTC,CASSLQSRVAAYEQYF
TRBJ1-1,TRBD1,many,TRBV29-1,TGCAGCGTTAACCCGCTGGACAGGTTAGCGATGAACACTGAAGCTTTCTTT,CSVNPLDRLAMNTEAFF
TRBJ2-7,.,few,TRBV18,TGTGCCAGCTCACCCCGACCCCGAGATCACGAGCAGTACTTC,CASSPRPRDHEQYF
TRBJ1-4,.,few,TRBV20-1,TGCAGTGCTAGAGATGACATCCGACTGATCGCAACTAATGAAAAACTGTTTTTT,CSARDDIRLIATNEKLFF
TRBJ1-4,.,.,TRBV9,TGTGCCAGCAGCGTAGGCGGGGTGGCTGAAAAACTGTTTTTT,CASSVGGVAEKLFF
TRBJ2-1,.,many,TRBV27,TGTGCCAGCAGTTTATTCGACAATGAGCAGTTCTTC,CASSLFDNEQFF
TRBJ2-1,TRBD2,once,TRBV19,TGTGCCAGTAGTATACAGCGGGAGGGCAATGAGCAGTTCTTC,CASSIQREGNEQFF
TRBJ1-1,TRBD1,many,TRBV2,TGTGCCAGCAGTGAAACCAGGGGGGGGTCCGCTGAAGCTTTCTTT,CASSETRGGSAEAFF
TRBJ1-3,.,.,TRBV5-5,TGTGCCAGCAGCTCCTCGGCAGGGATGGGAAACACCATATATTTT,CASSSSAGMGNTIYF
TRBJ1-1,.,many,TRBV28,TGTGCCAGTCGTGGGGCGATCCCGAACACTGAAGCTTTCTTT,CASRGAIPNTEAFF
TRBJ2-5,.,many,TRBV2,TGTGCCAGCAGTGTACAGGGAGGCCAAGAGACCCAGTACTTC,CASSVQGGQETQYF
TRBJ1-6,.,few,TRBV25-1,TGTGCCAGTAGACAGACCGGATCGGGGGTGGGTAATTCACCCCTCCACTTT,CASRQTGSGVGNSPLHF
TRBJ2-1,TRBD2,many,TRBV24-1,TGTGCCACCAGTGATCTGACTAGCTTTTGGCAGTTCTTC,CATSDLTSFWQFF
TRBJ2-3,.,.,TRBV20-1,TGCAGTGCTAGAGATAACCCGAACACAGATACGCAGTATTTT,CSARDNPNTDTQYF
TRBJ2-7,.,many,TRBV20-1,TGCAGTGCTGGGAGCGGGCCGTACTACGAGCAGTACTTC,CSAGSGPYYEQYF
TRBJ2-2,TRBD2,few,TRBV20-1,TGCAGTGCCAGAGAGGCGGGAGAGGTCGGGGAGCTGTTTTTT,CSAREAGEVGELFF
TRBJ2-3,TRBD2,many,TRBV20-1,TGCAGTGCTAGGCGGGGGGAGGGAACAGATACGCAGTATTTT,CSARRGEGTDTQYF
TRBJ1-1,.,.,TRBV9,TGTGCCAGCAGCGTAGACGGGGTAGGGGACACTGAAGCTTTCTTT,CASSVDGVGDTEAFF
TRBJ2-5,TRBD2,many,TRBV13,TGTGCCTGCCGACTAGCAGGCAAGACCCAGTACTTC,CACRLAGKTQYF
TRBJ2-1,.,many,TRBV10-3,TGTGCCACCACCGCTGAGGTGAACTCCTACAATGAGCAGTTCTTC,CATTAEVNSYNEQFF
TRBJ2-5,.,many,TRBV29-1,TGCAGCGCCGCTCTGGGGCAAGAGACCCAGTACTTC,CSAALGQETQYF
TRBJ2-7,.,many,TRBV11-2,TGTGCCAGCATCGGGGCTCTCTACGAGCAGTACTTC,CASIGALYEQYF
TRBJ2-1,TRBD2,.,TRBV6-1,TGTGCCAGCAGTATTGGGCGGGAGGGCTACAATGAGCAGTTCTTC,CASSIGREGYNEQFF
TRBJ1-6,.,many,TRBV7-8,TGTGCCAGCAGCCACAACCCAGGGAGAGGGATTTCACCCCTCCACTTT,CASSHNPGRGISPLHF
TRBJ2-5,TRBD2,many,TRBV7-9,TGTGCCAGCAGCCCACCTAGCGGGCGGGAGACCCAGTACTTC,CASSPPSGRETQYF
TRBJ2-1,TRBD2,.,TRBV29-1,TGCAGCGTTGATAGAGCGGGAGGGCCCGGTGAGCAGTTCTTC,CSVDRAGGPGEQFF
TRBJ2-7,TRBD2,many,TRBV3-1,TGTGCCAGCAGCCAAGAAAAACTAGCGTATTCCTACGAGCAGTACTTC,CASSQEKLAYSYEQYF
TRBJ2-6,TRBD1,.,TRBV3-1,TGTGCCAGCAGCCCCAGGGGGAGCTGGGCCAACGTCCTGACTTTC,CASSPRGSWANVLTF
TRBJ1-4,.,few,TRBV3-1,TGTGCCAGCAGCCAAAAGGGCAATGCGGGGACCTTTAATGAAAAACTGTTTTTT,CASSQKGNAGTFNEKLFF
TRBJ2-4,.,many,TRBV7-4,TGTGCCAGCAGCTTTACCGGCGGAGAGGGGGGGGTCATTCAGTACTTC,CASSFTGGEGGVIQYF
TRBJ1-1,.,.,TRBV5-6,TGTGCCAGCAGCCTGCCGAGGGGGGCGGACACTGAAGCTTTCTTT,CASSLPRGADTEAFF
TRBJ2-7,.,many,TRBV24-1,TGTGCCACCAGTGCGGCGGGACCCTACGAGCAGTACTTC,CATSAAGPYEQYF
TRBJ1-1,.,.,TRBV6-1,TGTGCCAGCAGTCCAGGGGAAAGGGCCACTGAAGCTTTCTTT,CASSPGERATEAFF
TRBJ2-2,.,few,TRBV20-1,TGCAGTTACAGCGCCGACACCGGGGAGCTGTTTTTT,CSYSADTGELFF